This is a list of T cell receptor beta chains from one sample in a study of blood T cell repertoires in COVID-19. The data were produced by immunoSEQ multiplex PCR, yet TCRdb's version contains in-frame clones alone and is incomplete. The sample includes tens of thousands of clones, roughly four fifths of them seen just once. Sequenced material: peripheral blood. All receptors come from an elderly woman with acute or convalescent COVID-19. CDR3s include the opening cysteine and the closing phenylalanine or tryptophan. The order of the fields is D gene, clone size, V gene, J gene, CDR3 protein, CDR3 DNA. D genes are given only for firm matches. Clone size appears in some rows only: once, few, many, or a class for an expanded clone.

D: -
size: -
V: TRBV4-2
J: TRBJ2-2
CDR3: CASSPRTENTGELFF
DNA: TGTGCCAGCAGCCCGCGGACAGAGAACACCGGGGAGCTGTTTTTT

D: -
size: -
V: TRBV14
J: TRBJ1-6
CDR3: CASSAGQNRNSPLHF
DNA: TGTGCCAGCAGCGCTGGACAGAATCGGAATTCACCCCTCCACTTT

D: TRBD1
size: -
V: TRBV2
J: TRBJ1-5
CDR3: CASRGQVNQPQHF
DNA: TGTGCCAGCAGGGGACAGGTAAATCAGCCCCAGCATTTT

D: TRBD1
size: -
V: TRBV9
J: TRBJ1-2
CDR3: CASSVGQGEYGYTF
DNA: TGTGCCAGCAGCGTAGGACAGGGAGAGTATGGCTACACCTTC

D: -
size: -
V: TRBV4-2
J: TRBJ2-1
CDR3: CASSQDFAAGACNEQFF
DNA: TGTGCCAGCAGCCAAGATTTTGCCGCGGGGGCCTGCAATGAGCAGTTCTTC

D: -
size: -
V: TRBV28
J: TRBJ1-2
CDR3: CASTSQGYGYTF
DNA: TGTGCCAGCACCTCACAGGGCTATGGCTACACCTTC

D: -
size: -
V: TRBV30
J: TRBJ1-3
CDR3: CAWRRPGSANTIYF
DNA: TGTGCCTGGAGGCGGCCAGGGTCAGCAAACACCATATATTTT

D: -
size: -
V: TRBV15
J: TRBJ2-4
CDR3: CATSRGKGDGSKNIQYF
DNA: TGTGCCACCAGCAGAGGAAAGGGGGACGGATCCAAAAACATTCAGTACTTC

D: -
size: few
V: TRBV18
J: TRBJ1-4
CDR3: CASSATTVGVNEKLFF
DNA: TGTGCCAGCTCAGCTACAACCGTAGGGGTTAATGAAAAACTGTTTTTT

D: -
size: -
V: TRBV14
J: TRBJ1-1
CDR3: CASSQAGAHLTTEAFF
DNA: TGTGCCAGCAGCCAAGCAGGGGCGCACCTGACCACTGAAGCTTTCTTT

D: TRBD1
size: -
V: TRBV9
J: TRBJ2-2
CDR3: CASSVVGTGANTGELFF
DNA: TGTGCCAGCAGCGTAGTAGGGACAGGGGCTAACACCGGGGAGCTGTTTTTT

D: TRBD1
size: -
V: TRBV6-2/TRBV6-3
J: TRBJ2-7
CDR3: CASSRTGLVEQYF
DNA: TGTGCCAGCAGCCGGACAGGGCTTGTCGAGCAGTACTTC

D: TRBD1
size: -
V: TRBV19
J: TRBJ1-2
CDR3: CASSIDLPRTGGFYGYTF
DNA: TGTGCCAGTAGTATAGACTTGCCCCGGACAGGGGGGTTCTATGGCTACACCTTC

D: TRBD1
size: -
V: TRBV5-1
J: TRBJ1-4
CDR3: CASSRVQGADEKLFF
DNA: TGCGCCAGCAGCCGTGTACAGGGGGCGGATGAAAAACTGTTTTTT

D: -
size: -
V: TRBV5-4
J: TRBJ2-2
CDR3: CASSPRRSGELFF
DNA: TGTGCCAGCAGCCCCCGCCGGTCCGGGGAGCTGTTTTTT

D: -
size: -
V: TRBV6-5
J: TRBJ2-1
CDR3: CASSSRNYNEQFF
DNA: TGTGCCAGCAGTTCGCGGAACTACAATGAGCAGTTCTTC

D: TRBD2
size: -
V: TRBV27
J: TRBJ2-6
CDR3: CASSPTSGGPSGANVLTF
DNA: TGTGCCAGCAGTCCGACTAGCGGGGGTCCCTCTGGGGCCAACGTCCTGACTTTC

D: TRBD2
size: once
V: TRBV27
J: TRBJ2-1
CDR3: CASRFFLASGGLGEQFF
DNA: TGTGCCAGCAGATTCTTTTTGGCTAGCGGGGGACTCGGGGAGCAGTTCTTC

D: TRBD2
size: -
V: TRBV9
J: TRBJ2-1
CDR3: CASSPGGIESYNEQFF
DNA: TGTGCCAGCAGCCCGGGGGGTATTGAGAGCTACAATGAGCAGTTCTTC

D: TRBD2
size: once
V: TRBV4-1
J: TRBJ2-5
CDR3: CASSPVGLAGETQYF
DNA: TGCGCCAGCAGCCCGGTGGGACTAGCGGGGGAGACCCAGTACTTC

D: -
size: -
V: TRBV25-1
J: TRBJ2-4
CDR3: CASSDRGGFTKNIQYF
DNA: TGTGCCAGCAGTGACAGGGGCGGATTTACCAAAAACATTCAGTACTTC

D: TRBD1
size: -
V: TRBV10-2
J: TRBJ1-6
CDR3: CASSTGQGTSPLHF
DNA: TGCGCCAGCAGCACTGGACAGGGAACATCACCCCTCCACTTT

D: TRBD2
size: once
V: TRBV30
J: TRBJ2-7
CDR3: CAWKNPGLAGGPFRLHEQYF
DNA: TGTGCCTGGAAGAATCCGGGACTAGCGGGAGGGCCTTTCAGACTCCACGAGCAGTACTTC

D: -
size: -
V: TRBV11-2
J: TRBJ1-1
CDR3: CASSLVRGTPAFF
DNA: TGTGCCAGCAGCTTAGTTAGGGGAACTCCGGCTTTCTTT

D: TRBD2
size: -
V: TRBV11-3
J: TRBJ2-1
CDR3: CASSLGGLAGVGEQFF
DNA: TGTGCCAGCAGCTTAGGCGGACTAGCGGGAGTTGGCGAGCAGTTCTTC

D: -
size: once
V: TRBV25-1
J: TRBJ1-2
CDR3: CASSEPGQIYGYTF
DNA: TGTGCCAGCAGTGAACCAGGACAGATCTATGGCTACACCTTC

D: -
size: -
V: TRBV4-1
J: TRBJ1-2
CDR3: CASSQDTNYGYTF
DNA: TGCGCCAGCAGCCAAGACACTAACTATGGCTACACCTTC

D: -
size: -
V: TRBV10-3
J: TRBJ1-1
CDR3: CATTPRDMNTEAFF
DNA: TGTGCCACTACGCCCCGGGACATGAACACTGAAGCTTTCTTT

D: TRBD1
size: once
V: TRBV6-2/TRBV6-3
J: TRBJ1-1
CDR3: CASSYGYRGNTEAFF
DNA: TGTGCCAGCAGTTACGGTTACAGGGGAAACACTGAAGCTTTCTTT

D: TRBD2
size: few
V: TRBV9
J: TRBJ2-7
CDR3: CASRDREGGGYEQYF
DNA: TGTGCCAGCAGGGACCGGGAGGGGGGAGGCTACGAGCAGTACTTC

D: -
size: once
V: TRBV6-1
J: TRBJ1-1
CDR3: CASSERANTEAFF
DNA: TGTGCCAGCAGTGAGAGGGCGAACACTGAAGCTTTCTTT

D: -
size: -
V: TRBV2
J: TRBJ2-3
CDR3: CASTRGGNTDTQYF
DNA: TGTGCCAGCACCAGGGGAGGGAACACAGATACGCAGTATTTT

D: TRBD1
size: -
V: TRBV5-4
J: TRBJ2-4
CDR3: CASSTAGTGKNIQYF
DNA: TGTGCCAGCAGCACGGCCGGGACAGGCAAAAACATTCAGTACTTC

D: -
size: -
V: TRBV6-5
J: TRBJ1-5
CDR3: CASSTGFGGNQPQHF
DNA: TGTGCCAGCAGCACAGGATTCGGAGGCAATCAGCCCCAGCATTTT

D: TRBD1
size: -
V: TRBV29-1
J: TRBJ2-3
CDR3: CSAETGTGKTDTQYF
DNA: TGCAGCGCCGAAACCGGGACAGGGAAAACAGATACGCAGTATTTT

D: -
size: -
V: TRBV6-5
J: TRBJ2-1
CDR3: CASSYSGLGSTNEQFF
DNA: TGTGCCAGCAGTTACTCGGGACTGGGGTCTACCAATGAGCAGTTCTTC

D: TRBD1
size: -
V: TRBV28
J: TRBJ2-5
CDR3: CASSFSLGQGSETQYF
DNA: TGTGCCAGCAGTTTTTCCCTGGGACAGGGAAGCGAGACCCAGTACTTC

D: -
size: few
V: TRBV6-2/TRBV6-3
J: TRBJ1-4
CDR3: CASSPYAAREKLFF
DNA: TGTGCCAGCAGCCCATATGCGGCCCGAGAAAAACTGTTTTTT

D: -
size: -
V: TRBV7-9
J: TRBJ2-7
CDR3: CASSFGQGGEQYF
DNA: TGTGCCAGCAGCTTCGGCCAGGGCGGCGAGCAGTACTTC

D: -
size: few
V: TRBV7-6
J: TRBJ2-5
CDR3: CASSLGIGETQYF
DNA: TGTGCCAGCAGCTTAGGCATCGGAGAGACCCAGTACTTC

D: TRBD1
size: -
V: TRBV12-5
J: TRBJ1-2
CDR3: CASGLVLGQGADGYTF
DNA: TGTGCTAGTGGTTTGGTACTAGGACAGGGGGCGGATGGCTACACCTTC

D: TRBD2
size: -
V: TRBV5-6
J: TRBJ2-7
CDR3: CASTLFTSGGYEQYF
DNA: TGTGCCAGCACCCTTTTTACTAGCGGGGGCTACGAGCAGTACTTC

D: TRBD1
size: -
V: TRBV28
J: TRBJ1-2
CDR3: CASSPPGQGFRFGGYTF
DNA: TGTGCCAGCAGTCCTCCGGGACAGGGTTTTCGTTTTGGTGGCTACACCTTC

D: -
size: few
V: TRBV7-2
J: TRBJ1-6
CDR3: CASSQQGSTYNSPLHF
DNA: TGTGCCAGCAGTCAACAGGGATCAACCTATAATTCACCCCTCCACTTT

D: TRBD2
size: -
V: TRBV5-1
J: TRBJ2-5
CDR3: CASSSSTSGVQETQYF
DNA: TGCGCCAGCAGCTCATCGACTAGCGGGGTCCAAGAGACCCAGTACTTC

D: -
size: -
V: TRBV5-1
J: TRBJ2-5
CDR3: CARGRRQGSQETQYF
DNA: TGCGCCAGGGGACGGCGGCAGGGGTCTCAAGAGACCCAGTACTTC

D: -
size: -
V: TRBV5-1
J: TRBJ2-7
CDR3: CASSLGEGVTYEQYF
DNA: TGCGCCAGCAGCTTGGGTGAGGGGGTAACCTACGAGCAGTACTTC

D: -
size: -
V: TRBV28
J: TRBJ2-4
CDR3: CASRPSQGGKNIQYF
DNA: TGTGCCAGCAGACCGTCACAGGGCGGCAAAAACATTCAGTACTTC

D: TRBD2
size: -
V: TRBV10-1
J: TRBJ2-1
CDR3: CASSDGTSVWNEQFF
DNA: TGCGCCAGCAGTGACGGGACTAGCGTCTGGAATGAGCAGTTCTTC

D: TRBD1
size: -
V: TRBV2
J: TRBJ1-6
CDR3: CASSLDRAYNSPLHF
DNA: TGTGCCAGCAGTTTGGACAGGGCCTATAATTCACCCCTCCACTTT

D: TRBD1
size: -
V: TRBV5-4
J: TRBJ1-2
CDR3: CASSLGGQVLYGYTF
DNA: TGTGCCAGCAGCTTGGGGGGACAGGTTCTCTATGGCTACACCTTC

D: -
size: -
V: TRBV29-1
J: TRBJ1-2
CDR3: CSVILSYGYTF
DNA: TGCAGCGTTATCCTTAGTTATGGCTACACCTTC

D: -
size: -
V: TRBV12-3/TRBV12-4
J: TRBJ1-5
CDR3: CASRIGGYQPQHF
DNA: TGTGCCAGCAGGATCGGGGGGTACCAGCCCCAGCATTTT

D: TRBD2
size: -
V: TRBV28
J: TRBJ2-7
CDR3: CASSLSQSLAGGQQYF
DNA: TGTGCCAGCAGTCTGAGTCAGTCACTAGCGGGGGGGCAGCAGTACTTC

D: -
size: -
V: TRBV2
J: TRBJ2-2
CDR3: CASRARDPGELFF
DNA: TGTGCCAGCAGGGCGAGGGATCCCGGGGAGCTGTTTTTT

D: -
size: -
V: TRBV28
J: TRBJ1-2
CDR3: CASNGGANYGYTF
DNA: TGTGCCAGCAACGGCGGGGCTAACTATGGCTACACCTTC

D: -
size: -
V: TRBV30
J: TRBJ2-1
CDR3: CAWSVLQMADNEQFF
DNA: TGTGCCTGGAGTGTTTTGCAGATGGCCGACAATGAGCAGTTCTTC

D: TRBD1
size: -
V: TRBV5-5
J: TRBJ2-7
CDR3: CASSPYRGSYEQYF
DNA: TGTGCCAGCAGCCCCTACAGGGGATCCTACGAGCAGTACTTC

D: TRBD1
size: -
V: TRBV24-1
J: TRBJ2-1
CDR3: CATSDFEGQGTDEQFF
DNA: TGTGCCACCAGTGATTTTGAGGGACAGGGTACCGATGAGCAGTTCTTC